These T cell receptor beta chains were read from a single sample in a study of CD8 T cells in ankylosing spondylitis. TCRdb re-derived calls from the 5' RACE reads in MiXCR, one entry per CDR3 protein. The sample holds some 46,000 distinct CDR3 sequences, 9.5% to 12% seen once. Input material: blood, either unsorted or a sorted T cell fraction (not recorded which). These TCRs come from a male donor with ankylosing spondylitis or in good health (not recorded which). The CDR3 runs from the conserved cysteine through the conserved F or W. D genes are given only for firm matches. Not every row has a clone size; where given, it reads once, few, many or a size class.

CDR3 length	J gene	V gene	clone size	D gene	CDR3 DNA	CDR3 protein
14	TRBJ1-2	TRBV10-3	many	TRBD1	TGTGCCATCAGCTTTGACAGGGGAGGCTATGGCTACACCTTC	CAISFDRGGYGYTF
14	TRBJ2-5	TRBV11-1	.	.	TGTGCCAGCAGCTACCTGTGGCGTCCAGAGACCCAGTACTTC	CASSYLWRPETQYF
12	TRBJ2-1	TRBV9	many	.	TGTGCCAGCAGCGTAGGGCTCAATGAGCAGTTCTTC	CASSVGLNEQFF
15	TRBJ2-5	TRBV5-1	many	TRBD2	TGCGCCAGCACTCCTATTCCGGGGGGAGTAGAGACCCAGTACTTC	CASTPIPGGVETQYF
15	TRBJ1-2	TRBV7-2	few	TRBD1	TGTGCCAGCAGCTTAAGTAGGACAGGGGTGGAAGGCTACACCTTC	CASSLSRTGVEGYTF
13	TRBJ2-1	TRBV28	many	.	TGTGCCAGCAGAAAACAGGGCGTGCATGAGCAGTTCTTC	CASRKQGVHEQFF
12	TRBJ1-2	TRBV6-1	many	.	TGTGCCAGCAGTGAGAATCGACAGGCGGACACCTTC	CASSENRQADTF
12	TRBJ1-1	TRBV30	.	.	TGTGCCTGGAGTCCAGGGAGGGCTGAAGCTTTCTTT	CAWSPGRAEAFF
14	TRBJ2-5	TRBV29-1	many	.	TGCAGCGTTTCCCTCATAGGGGAAGAAGAGACCCAGTACTTC	CSVSLIGEEETQYF
12	TRBJ2-5	TRBV12-3/TRBV12-4	many	.	TGTGCCAGCAGATCGACAGAAGAGACCCAGTACTTC	CASRSTEETQYF
16	TRBJ2-7	TRBV12-5	few	.	TGTGCTAGTGGTTTGTCTGATGGCGGGGCGACCTACGAGCAGTACTTC	CASGLSDGGATYEQYF
14	TRBJ2-5	TRBV28	.	.	TGTGCCAGCAGACCCCAGGGGACGGGGGAGACCCAGTACTTC	CASRPQGTGETQYF
14	TRBJ2-2	TRBV14	.	.	TGTGCCAGCAGCTGGACCACTCTCACCGGGGAGCTGTTTTTT	CASSWTTLTGELFF
19	TRBJ2-6	TRBV5-1	many	TRBD1	TGCGCCAGCAGCACCCCCCCAGACAGGGCAAGCTCTGGGGCCAACGTCCTGACTTTC	CASSTPPDRASSGANVLTF
16	TRBJ2-2	TRBV5-1	.	TRBD1	TGCGTCAGCAGCCTCCGACAGGGGGCGGGCACCGGGGAGCTGTTTTTT	CVSSLRQGAGTGELFF
13	TRBJ1-5	TRBV19	.	.	TGTGCCAGTAGAGGGTCCGCAGGGCAGCCCCAGCATTTT	CASRGSAGQPQHF
13	TRBJ1-2	TRBV18	many	.	TGTGCCAGCTCACCCGAGAGCGACTATGGCTACACCTTC	CASSPESDYGYTF
17	TRBJ1-1	TRBV7-9	.	.	TGTGCCAGCAGCCGACTATCCCCTAGACAGGTGAACACTGAAGCTTTCTTT	CASSRLSPRQVNTEAFF
17	TRBJ2-6	TRBV7-2	.	.	TGTGCCAGCAGCTTATTCACCCGGGTCTCTGGGGCCAACGTCCTGACTTTC	CASSLFTRVSGANVLTF
13	TRBJ2-5	TRBV29-1	many	.	TGCAGCGGGGGTCGGGGACACCAAGAGACCCAGTACTTC	CSGGRGHQETQYF
13	TRBJ1-1	TRBV7-9	few	.	TGTGCCAGCAGCCCCGGACTCGGCACTGAAGCTTTCTTT	CASSPGLGTEAFF
12	TRBJ2-7	TRBV29-1	many	TRBD1	TGCAGCGTTGTACAGGGGGCCGGCGAGCAGTACTTC	CSVVQGAGEQYF
14	TRBJ2-3	TRBV20-1	.	TRBD2	TGCAGTGCGCTACTAGCGGCCGGCACAGATACGCAGTATTTT	CSALLAAGTDTQYF
14	TRBJ2-1	TRBV7-2	.	.	TGTGCCAGCGGCAGGGGTGTGTGGAACAATGAGCAGTTCTTC	CASGRGVWNNEQFF
13	TRBJ1-2	TRBV5-1	many	TRBD1	TGCGCCAGCAGCCCCGACAGGGGGAATGGCTACACCTTC	CASSPDRGNGYTF
15	TRBJ2-1	TRBV20-1	many	TRBD2	TGCAGTGCTAAGGGACTAGCGGGGGGGTACAATGAGCAGTTCTTC	CSAKGLAGGYNEQFF
15	TRBJ1-1	TRBV27	few	.	TGTGCCAGCAGTCCCCCCGGGCATCATAGCACCGAAGCTTTCTTT	CASSPPGHHSTEAFF
12	TRBJ2-1	TRBV11-2	.	.	TGTGCCAGCAGCTTAGCCCCCAATGAGCAGTTCTTC	CASSLAPNEQFF
14	TRBJ2-7	TRBV12-3/TRBV12-4	many	TRBD1	TGTGCCAGCAGAGACACAGGGGGGAACTACGAGCAGTACTTC	CASRDTGGNYEQYF
14	TRBJ1-1	TRBV5-1	many	.	TGCGCCAGCAGCTTGGGCTGGGGGGACACTGAAGCTTTCTTT	CASSLGWGDTEAFF
15	TRBJ2-1	TRBV29-1	many	.	TGCAGCACCGGAAGGGGCCTTCGGTTATACAATGAGCAGTTCTTC	CSTGRGLRLYNEQFF
14	TRBJ2-7	TRBV6-5	many	.	TGTGCCAGCAGTTACGGTGGCAGGACCTACGAGCAGTACTTC	CASSYGGRTYEQYF
15	TRBJ2-1	TRBV20-1	few	TRBD2	TGCAGTGCTAGAGGAGGGGCGGGGGGTTACAATGAGCAGTTCTTC	CSARGGAGGYNEQFF
13	TRBJ1-3	TRBV12-3/TRBV12-4	many	.	TGTGCCAGCGCATTTGAGTCTGGAAACACCATATATTTT	CASAFESGNTIYF
16	TRBJ2-4	TRBV28	.	TRBD1	TGTGCCAGCAGCCGAACAGGGGGCATTGCCAAAAACATTCAGTACTTC	CASSRTGGIAKNIQYF
14	TRBJ1-1	TRBV7-8	many	.	TGTGCCAGCAGCCCCCCGGCTATGAACACTGAAGCTTTCTTT	CASSPPAMNTEAFF
13	TRBJ1-1	TRBV5-1	many	.	TGCGCCAGCAGCTCGGCGCTGGGCGCTGAAGCTTTCTTT	CASSSALGAEAFF
12	TRBJ1-4	TRBV29-1	many	TRBD1	TGCAGCGCTGGGGACAGGAGTGAAAAACTGTTTTTT	CSAGDRSEKLFF
16	TRBJ2-3	TRBV5-1	many	.	TGCGCCAGCAGCATAGACAAGGACCTCTCCACAGATACGCAGTATTTT	CASSIDKDLSTDTQYF
13	TRBJ1-1	TRBV6-1	many	.	TGTGCCAGCAGCCGTGGACCGAACACTGAAGCTTTCTTT	CASSRGPNTEAFF
13	TRBJ2-3	TRBV11-2	many	.	TGTGCCAGCAGCTTGCTCAGGGCCTATACGCAGTATTTT	CASSLLRAYTQYF
14	TRBJ1-2	TRBV6-5	medium-sized	.	TGTGCCAGCAGTTACGCGGAAGGGTCCTATGGCTACACCTTC	CASSYAEGSYGYTF
16	TRBJ2-3	TRBV12-3/TRBV12-4	many	.	TGTGCCAGCAGTCTCGGCTCCGCGGGGAGCACAGATACGCAGTATTTT	CASSLGSAGSTDTQYF
14	TRBJ1-1	TRBV5-1	few	.	TGCGCCAGCAGCTCCAGAGTGGAGGGCACTGAAGCTTTCTTT	CASSSRVEGTEAFF
16	TRBJ1-5	TRBV5-1	many	TRBD1	TGCGCCAGCAGCTCGGGGGAGGGACAGGGGAATCAGCCCCAGCATTTT	CASSSGEGQGNQPQHF
16	TRBJ1-2	TRBV29-1	many	.	TGCAGCGTTGAAGGAGGGAGACCCGGGCTTAGGTATGGCTACACCTTC	CSVEGGRPGLRYGYTF
17	TRBJ2-7	TRBV29-1	many	TRBD2	TGCAGCGTTGAAGATAGGACTAGCGGGGGGAAAACTCACGAGCAGTACTTC	CSVEDRTSGGKTHEQYF
15	TRBJ2-2	TRBV7-2	.	.	TGTGCCAGCAGCTTAGCGTCCTCAGACGCCGGGGAGCTGTTTTTT	CASSLASSDAGELFF
13	TRBJ2-4	TRBV29-1	.	TRBD2	TGCAGCGTTGAGGGGGGGGCCAAAAACATTCAGTACTTC	CSVEGGAKNIQYF
12	TRBJ1-2	TRBV18	medium-sized	.	TGTGCCAGCTCAGGCCCGGACTATGGCTACACCTTC	CASSGPDYGYTF